The 13 T cell receptor beta chains presented below share a single source sample, sequenced in a study of molecular identifiers for immune sequencing clone quantification. MiXCR was run by TCRdb on the PCR reads, yielding one entry per CDR3 protein. Among around 460,000 distinct CDR3 sequences listed, about 25% were seen once. The sequenced sample was naive CD8+ T cells from blood, with Jurkat cell RNA spiked in. Subset defined: FACS-sorted CD8+CD4-CCR7+CD45RA+ naive T cells. The receptors shown here come from a human donor in good health. Some libraries in this study had Jurkat cell RNA spiked in.

This clonotype appeared many times. The J gene is TRBJ1-1, the V gene TRBV30, with D tentatively TRBD1 (5 bases). CDR1 and CDR2 (germline): GTSNPN, SVGIG (reference sequence). The germline V and J ends were trimmed by 2 bases and 5 bases, with 9 bases remaining between them. This CDR3 region has 12 residues. CDR3 loop: CAWSWGNTEAFF. In DNA form, the CDR3 reads TGTGCCTGGAGTTGGGGGAATACTGAAGCTTTCTTT.

The chain uses TRBV7-6 and TRBJ2-2, with 10 bases lining up with TRBD1. The CDR3 is made up of 16 amino acids. The J segment lost 5 bases and the V segment lost 4 bases, leaving 7 bases of the junction unmatched. The germline gives CDR1 SGHVS, CDR2 FNYEAQ. The CDR3 spells CASSSTGGRGTGELFF. CDR3 bases: TGTGCCAGCAGCTCGACAGGGGGCCGAGGGACCGGGGAGCTGTTTTTT.

This sequence joins TRBV7-8 and TRBJ1-1; unclear D gene. This CDR3 spans 16 amino acids. Germline V gene sequence: CDR1 SGHVS, CDR2 FQNEAQ. Between the trimmed V and J ends, which lost 1 base and 1 base, there was a span of 13 bases. The CDR3 DNA follows: TGTGCCAGCAGCTTAGTCCTGAGCGAAACGAACACTGAAGCTTTCTTT. Protein product: CASSLVLSETNTEAFF.

The table lists this clonotype with many counts. DNA of the CDR3: TGTGCCAGCAGCCCCGGTGCAGCGGGCACCGGGGAGCTGTTTTTT. Translating it yields CASSPGAAGTGELFF. This rearrangement joins TRBV7-6 to TRBJ2-2; tentatively, D is TRBD2 (6 bases). V dropped 5 bases and J dropped 4 bases, with 14 bases sitting between them. This CDR3 contains 15 residues. Germline CDR1 SGHVS, CDR2 FNYEAQ.

There are a few counts of this clonotype. The chain recombines TRBV12-3 or TRBV12-4 with TRBJ2-6; D not certain. The CDR3 runs to 19 residues. V was trimmed by 1 base and J by 0 bases, leaving 16 bases between them. The CDR3 nucleotides are TGTGCCAGCAGTTTAGATCTGCAGATCCCTTACTCTGGGGCCAACGTCCTGACTTTC. Encoded protein: CASSLDLQIPYSGANVLTF.

Details on this clonotype: A much larger clonotype is one base distant, so this may be a read error. The J gene is TRBJ2-2, the V gene TRBV4-2; D is undetermined. The length of the CDR3 is 14 residues. CDR1 is LGHNA and CDR2 is YNFKEQ in the germline V gene. The CDR3 region is CACSQDRQAGELFF. In nucleotides, the CDR3 is TGTGCCTGCAGCCAAGATCGCCAGGCCGGGGAGCTGTTTTTT.

The chain carries TRBV10-2 and TRBJ1-1; D call uncertain. The CDR3 extends over 13 amino acids. V lost 2 bases to trimming and J lost 8 bases, with 12 bases between them. CDR1 and CDR2 (germline): WSHSY, SAAADI. CDR3: CASSEGLSWEAFF. The CDR3 region has the DNA TGCGCCAGCAGTGAGGGGCTTAGCTGGGAAGCTTTCTTT.

The rearrangement links TRBV27 to TRBJ2-3, with 15 nucleotides matching TRBD2. The germline V gene encodes CDR1 MNHEY and CDR2 SMNVEV (reference sequence). J gave up 1 base and V 6 bases, and 11 bases lay outside the gene matches. CDR3 length: 19 amino acids. As DNA, the CDR3 is TGTGCCAGCAGCGAAATCGGACTAGCGGGAGGGTCTGGCACAGATACGCAGTATTTT. Translated: CASSEIGLAGGSGTDTQYF.

Details on this clonotype: A much larger clone lies a single base off, so this may be a read error. The chain has TRBV27 and TRBJ2-7; 10 bases fit TRBD2. The CDR3 runs to 14 residues. Germline V gene sequence: CDR1 MNHEY, CDR2 SMNVEV (reference sequence). The CDR3 loop is CAGSTSGVFYEQYF. As DNA, the CDR3 is TGTGCCGGCAGCACTAGCGGGGTCTTCTACGAGCAGTACTTC.

The rearrangement uses TRBV20-1 and TRBJ2-3; D may match TRBD1 or TRBD2 (6 bases each). Trimming left V 6 bases short and J 2 bases short, with 18 bases between. CDR3 length equals 15 residues. Germline lookup yields CDR1 DFQATT and CDR2 SNEGSKA (reference sequence). This chain's CDR3 is CSAETGGAVTDTQYF. Here the CDR3 DNA reads TGCAGTGCCGAGACCGGGGGCGCTGTCACAGATACGCAGTATTTT.

The genes are TRBV4-3 and TRBJ1-5, with 8 bases lining up with TRBD1. Germline CDR1 is LGHNA and CDR2 is YSLEER. J lost 9 bases, V lost 3 bases, and 4 bases had no gene match. The CDR3 loop spans 13 amino acids. The CDR3 sequence is CASSQTGEGPQHF. The CDR3 DNA reads TGCGCCAGCAGCCAGACAGGGGAAGGGCCCCAGCATTTT.

Many counts were recorded for this clonotype. This chain uses TRBV28 with TRBJ2-5; TRBD2 matches at 12 bases. CDR3 length equals 17 residues. Losses at the gene ends were 4 bases for V and 5 bases for J; bases not matched to a gene: 11. From germline, CDR1 is MDHEN and CDR2 SYDVKM. CDR3 in DNA: TGTGCCAGCAGTTCCCTAGCGGGAGGGTGGGGCTCTGAGACCCAGTACTTC. Residues: CASSSLAGGWGSETQYF.

There are many counts of this clonotype. The gene calls are TRBV29-1 and TRBJ2-7; D is possibly TRBD1 or TRBD2 (6 bases each). Germline V gene data show CDR1 as SQVTM and CDR2 as ANQGSEA. The CDR3 has 13 amino acids. V dropped 0 bases and J dropped 6 bases, with 12 bases sitting between them. The CDR3 DNA reads TGCAGCGTTGAAGATTCACAGGGAGGCGAGCAGTACTTC. As protein: CSVEDSQGGEQYF.